This entry concerns a single T cell receptor beta chain. Its antigen remains unidentified. Generated by immunoSEQ multiplex PCR, the TCRdb table keeps only in-frame clones and is missing some. The sample lists around 60,000 clones, 84% occurring once. The sample originates from a study of OX40 agonist ivuxolimab in advanced cancers. Notes on the study in general: Among patients with partial responses at 0.1-3.0 mg/kg, clonal expansion was among the lowest. The study found that CD8+ T cells averaged more expanded clones than CD4+. What antigens the expanded peripheral T cells recognized was never established.

Sequenced here: CD4+ or CD8+ T cells sorted from blood, sampled in a trial of the OX40 agonist ivuxolimab. This sequence originates from an adult with an advanced solid tumor such as melanoma, head and neck, liver or kidney cancer.

The CDR3 nucleotides are TGTGCCAGCAGTGGAAAGGACAGGGGTTTCGACGAGACCCAGTACTTC. As protein: CASSGKDRGFDETQYF. The V call is TRBV27, the J call TRBJ2-5; 9 bases align to TRBD1. The CDR3 contains 16 residues. The V gene's germline CDR1 is MNHEY and CDR2 SMNVEV (reference sequence). V lost 5 bases to trimming and J lost 5 bases; unmatched junction nucleotides: 12.